One and the same sample provided the 22 T cell receptor beta chains below, sequenced in a study of T cell clusters in autoimmune cytopenias. About 37,500 genome equivalents of blood DNA were amplified for TRB. TRB was amplified by touch-down multiplex PCR, primer pools A and B combined. For each CDR3 protein, TCRdb gives one entry from its re-call of the multiplex PCR reads, without DNA. This repertoire comprises roughly 2,600 distinct CDR3 sequences; its ten largest clones make up 25%. Sequences were obtained from peripheral blood. These receptors all come from a human donor with an autoimmune cytopenia or autoimmune hepatitis (not recorded which).

By frequency, this clonotype registers medium-sized. V and J are TRBV19 and TRBJ1-4. There are 16 residues in the CDR3. Germline V gene lookup returns CDR1 LNHDA and CDR2 SQIVND (reference sequence). The CDR3 sequence: CASSTARRVGNEKLFF.

This clonotype shows up as medium-sized by frequency. The rearrangement uses TRBV6-1 and TRBJ1-5. Looked up from germline, CDR1 is MNHNS and CDR2 is SASEGT. The CDR3 contains 13 residues. The CDR3 sequence is CASSDTFNQPQHF.

This clonotype is classed as medium-sized (0.01 to 0.1%) by frequency. The V and J genes are TRBV6-5 and TRBJ2-3; checking the TCRdb D call of TRBD2 is not possible without DNA. Germline loops: CDR1 MNHEY, CDR2 SVGAGI. CDR3 length: 14 amino acids. The CDR3 region is CASHLAGPQDTQYF.

The CDR3 sequence is CASSYPGRVYEQYF. The chain combines TRBV11-2 with TRBJ2-7; TCRdb reports TRBD1, a call that lacks DNA to check it against. The CDR3 is made up of 14 amino acids. CDR1 SGHAT and CDR2 FQNNGV come from the germline V gene.

Measured by frequency, this clonotype is medium-sized. The V gene is TRBV5-1, the J gene TRBJ2-1; TCRdb's D gene call, TRBD2, goes unchecked for lack of DNA. This CDR3 is built from 14 residues. CDR1 is SGHRS, CDR2 YFSETQ, per germline. The chain's CDR3 is CASSLGGASSEQFF. Using reference TRBV5-1 and TRBJ2-1 for the parts outside the CDR3, the full variable domain is KAGVTQTPRYLIKTRGQQVTLSCSPISGHRSVSWYQQTPGQGLQFLFEYFSETQRNKGNFPGRFSGRQFSNSRSEMNVSTLELGDSALYLCASSLGGASSEQFFGPGTRLTVL.

This rearrangement joins TRBV4-2 to TRBJ2-3; absent DNA, TCRdb's TRBD1 call cannot be checked. Germline V gives CDR1 LGHNA, CDR2 YNFKEQ. The CDR3 has 16 residues. The CDR3 spells CASSLEDRGLGDTQYF.

According to its frequency, this clonotype is medium-sized. The chain couples TRBV13 to TRBJ2-1. The CDR3 length is 11 residues. Germline lookup yields CDR1 PRHDT and CDR2 FYEKMQ (reference sequence). CDR3: CASSLVDEQFF.

CDR3 region: CASSHRDRDYEQYF. The V and J genes are TRBV11-3 and TRBJ2-7; TCRdb lists TRBD1, though no DNA is available to test this call. This CDR3 comprises 14 residues. Germline V gene sequence: CDR1 SGHNT, CDR2 YENEEA.

Its frequency marks this clonotype as medium-sized. The chain is built from TRBV18 and TRBJ2-5. Germline V gives CDR1 KGHSH, CDR2 LQKENI. This CDR3 comprises 15 residues. CDR3 sequence: CASSATGGSLETQYF.

This clonotype is identified as medium-sized from frequency. The V call is TRBV30, the J call TRBJ1-5; TCRdb reports TRBD1, a call that lacks DNA to check it against. Germline V gene data show CDR1 as GTSNPN and CDR2 as SVGIG (reference sequence). This CDR3 spans 13 amino acids. Here the CDR3 reads CAWSVGGIQPQHF.

By frequency, this clonotype is large. This chain connects TRBV29-1 to TRBJ1-2. Germline CDR1 is SQVTM and CDR2 is ANQGSEA. The length of the CDR3 is 12 residues. CDR3 residues: CSVASTSYGYTF.

The genes are TRBV20-1 and TRBJ1-5. The CDR3 loop spans 12 amino acids. Germline V lookup: CDR1 DFQATT, CDR2 SNEGSKA (reference sequence). CDR3 region: CSASNSNQPQHF.

This clonotype registers medium-sized by frequency. CDR3 amino acids: CASSPREGNTEAFF. The chain has TRBV18 and TRBJ1-1. This CDR3 spans 14 amino acids. The germline gives CDR1 KGHSH, CDR2 LQKENI.

This chain connects TRBV20-1 to TRBJ2-3; as DNA is missing, the TRBD1 call by TCRdb cannot be tested. In germline, CDR1 is DFQATT, CDR2 SNEGSKA (reference sequence). CDR3 length equals 13 residues. CDR3 sequence: CSAPTGGADTQYF.

The rearrangement uses TRBV14 and TRBJ2-3; the D call of TRBD1 rests on TCRdb alone, since no DNA is present to check it. The CDR3 loop spans 13 amino acids. From germline, CDR1 is SGHDN and CDR2 FVKESK. The CDR3 protein is CASSPRQGGTQYF.

The rearrangement joins TRBV7-2 to TRBJ1-1; TCRdb designates TRBD1, a call that cannot be tested without DNA. The CDR3 is made up of 13 amino acids. CDR1 and CDR2 (germline): SGHTA, FQGNSA. CDR3 region: CASSLGGQVQAFF.

This chain's CDR3 is CASSQVPGGIEAFF. V usage is TRBV5-6 and J usage is TRBJ1-1; TCRdb reports TRBD1, a call that lacks DNA to check it against. The germline gives CDR1 SGHDT, CDR2 YYEEEE. The length of the CDR3 is 14 residues.

This clonotype is called medium-sized based on its frequency. This chain connects TRBV6-5 to TRBJ2-3. Germline assignment: CDR1 MNHEY and CDR2 SVGAGI. This CDR3 spans 15 amino acids. The CDR3 loop reads CASSYSGLDTDTQYF.

In terms of frequency, this clonotype is medium-sized. The gene calls are TRBV19 and TRBJ1-5; lacking DNA, the TRBD1 call made by TCRdb goes unchecked. The CDR3 has 15 residues. Per the germline V gene, CDR1 is LNHDA and CDR2 is SQIVND (reference sequence). CDR3 amino acids: CASSVQGNSNQPQHF.

According to its frequency, this clonotype is medium-sized. The chain carries TRBV6-2 or TRBV6-3 and TRBJ2-1; checking the TCRdb D call of TRBD1 is not possible without DNA. Germline V gene sequence: CDR1 MNHEY, CDR2 SVGEGT. This CDR3 is built from 14 residues. The CDR3 protein is CASSYRDTYNEQFF.

The chain couples TRBV14 to TRBJ1-1; TCRdb calls TRBD1, which cannot be checked without DNA. This CDR3 contains 15 residues. Germline V gene data show CDR1 as SGHDN and CDR2 as FVKESK. CDR3 region: CASSQDRETGNEAFF.

In terms of frequency, this clonotype is medium-sized. This chain links TRBV30 with TRBJ1-1. The CDR3 loop spans 12 amino acids. Germline CDR1 and CDR2: GTSNPN and SVGIG (reference sequence). CDR3 sequence reads: CACLAAGTEAFF.